A selection of T cell receptor beta chains follows, all from one sample in a study of blood T cell repertoires in COVID-19. Measured with immunoSEQ multiplex PCR; TCRdb has only the in-frame clones, and not every one. The data hold around 63,000 clones, with around 91% observed a single time. The sample taken for sequencing was peripheral blood. The receptors were gathered from a woman aged 60-75 years with COVID-19, enrolled during active disease. Each CDR3 is given with its conserved first and last residue. The order of the fields is D gene, J gene, V gene, clone size, CDR3 DNA, CDR3 protein. D genes are given only for firm matches. Not all rows give a size; the values are once, few, many and, for expanded clones, a class.

d_call: NA
j_call: TRBJ1-1
v_call: TRBV6-6
clone_size: NA
cdr3_nt: TGTGCCAGCAGCCCACGACAGGTTGGGGGCACTGAAGCTTTCTTT
cdr3_aa: CASSPRQVGGTEAFF

d_call: NA
j_call: TRBJ2-7
v_call: TRBV7-3
clone_size: NA
cdr3_nt: TGTGCCAGCAGCTCCCCGAGGGGGGCGGGAGACCACGAGCAGTACTTC
cdr3_aa: CASSSPRGAGDHEQYF

d_call: NA
j_call: TRBJ1-1
v_call: TRBV7-2
clone_size: NA
cdr3_nt: TGTGCCAGCAGCTTAAACTGGGCATCTGAAGCTTTCTTT
cdr3_aa: CASSLNWASEAFF

d_call: NA
j_call: TRBJ1-1
v_call: TRBV30
clone_size: NA
cdr3_nt: TGTGCCTGGAGTGCTTTCAGGGGTGCGTCTGAAGCTTTCTTT
cdr3_aa: CAWSAFRGASEAFF

d_call: NA
j_call: TRBJ2-7
v_call: TRBV10-3
clone_size: few
cdr3_nt: TGTGCCATCAGTTCCGGGGTGGCCGAGCAGTACTTC
cdr3_aa: CAISSGVAEQYF

d_call: NA
j_call: TRBJ1-1
v_call: TRBV7-9
clone_size: NA
cdr3_nt: TGTGCCAGCAGCTCCGATACAGCGAACACTGAAGCTTTCTTT
cdr3_aa: CASSSDTANTEAFF

d_call: TRBD2
j_call: TRBJ2-3
v_call: TRBV5-4
clone_size: NA
cdr3_nt: TGTGCCAGCAGCCCAGGACTAGCGGGAGGGCCAGATACGCAGTATTTT
cdr3_aa: CASSPGLAGGPDTQYF

d_call: NA
j_call: TRBJ1-2
v_call: TRBV10-3
clone_size: NA
cdr3_nt: TGTGCCATCACTTCCGAGGGGGTTGGTGGCTACACCTTC
cdr3_aa: CAITSEGVGGYTF

d_call: TRBD1
j_call: TRBJ1-5
v_call: TRBV5-1
clone_size: NA
cdr3_nt: TGCGCCAGCAGCTTAACAGGGGATTTGAGCAATCAGCCCCAGCATTTT
cdr3_aa: CASSLTGDLSNQPQHF

d_call: NA
j_call: TRBJ1-4
v_call: TRBV7-2
clone_size: NA
cdr3_nt: TGTGCCAGCAGACAGGGTATCTCTAATGAAAAACTGTTTTTT
cdr3_aa: CASRQGISNEKLFF

d_call: TRBD2
j_call: TRBJ2-1
v_call: TRBV5-6
clone_size: NA
cdr3_nt: TGTGCCAGCAGGATAGCGGGAGTTAATGAGCAGTTCTTC
cdr3_aa: CASRIAGVNEQFF

d_call: NA
j_call: TRBJ1-1
v_call: TRBV14
clone_size: NA
cdr3_nt: TGTGCCAGCAGCCAACAGGGGAACACTGAAGCTTTCTTT
cdr3_aa: CASSQQGNTEAFF

d_call: TRBD1
j_call: TRBJ1-2
v_call: TRBV24-1
clone_size: once
cdr3_nt: TGTGCCACCAGTGATTCGTCCGGGACAGCCTGGGTTCGAGGCTACACCTTC
cdr3_aa: CATSDSSGTAWVRGYTF

d_call: NA
j_call: TRBJ1-4
v_call: TRBV4-2
clone_size: once
cdr3_nt: TGTGCCAGCAGGTCGACATACAGGTCTAATGAAAAACTGTTTTTT
cdr3_aa: CASRSTYRSNEKLFF

d_call: TRBD2
j_call: TRBJ2-7
v_call: TRBV6-2/TRBV6-3
clone_size: NA
cdr3_nt: TGTGCCAGCAGTTACTCCGGGACTAGCGGGAACGAGCAGTACTTC
cdr3_aa: CASSYSGTSGNEQYF

d_call: NA
j_call: TRBJ2-3
v_call: TRBV19
clone_size: once
cdr3_nt: TGTGCCAGTAGTACCGAGGGGGTTCCGGGCACAGATACGCAGTATTTT
cdr3_aa: CASSTEGVPGTDTQYF

d_call: TRBD1
j_call: TRBJ1-1
v_call: TRBV6-5
clone_size: NA
cdr3_nt: TGTGCCAGCAGCCTCGGACAGGGGGCAAGTGAAGCTTTCTTT
cdr3_aa: CASSLGQGASEAFF

d_call: TRBD1
j_call: TRBJ1-3
v_call: TRBV28
clone_size: NA
cdr3_nt: TGTGCCAGCAGTTCTTACGGGACAGGGTCAGGAAACACCATATATTTT
cdr3_aa: CASSSYGTGSGNTIYF

d_call: TRBD1
j_call: TRBJ1-3
v_call: TRBV7-9
clone_size: NA
cdr3_nt: TGTGCCAGCAGCACCTTGCTAGGGACAGATTTTTTTGGCGACACCATATATTTT
cdr3_aa: CASSTLLGTDFFGDTIYF

d_call: TRBD1
j_call: TRBJ2-5
v_call: TRBV7-7
clone_size: NA
cdr3_nt: TGTGCTAGCAGCGCCGGGACAGGGGTCCAAGAGACCCAGTACTTC
cdr3_aa: CASSAGTGVQETQYF

d_call: TRBD1
j_call: TRBJ1-2
v_call: TRBV6-5
clone_size: NA
cdr3_nt: TGTGCCAGCAGTACCCACAGGGGTCAGGGCTACACCTTC
cdr3_aa: CASSTHRGQGYTF

d_call: NA
j_call: TRBJ2-7
v_call: TRBV5-1
clone_size: NA
cdr3_nt: TGCGCCAGCAGCCTGTCCCACGAGCAGTACTTC
cdr3_aa: CASSLSHEQYF

d_call: NA
j_call: TRBJ1-2
v_call: TRBV5-5
clone_size: NA
cdr3_nt: TGTGCCAGCAGCGGAGGAGGGGCATGGGCCTATGGCTACACCTTC
cdr3_aa: CASSGGGAWAYGYTF

d_call: NA
j_call: TRBJ2-2
v_call: TRBV28
clone_size: NA
cdr3_nt: TGTGCCAGCAACTCCTACACCGGGGAGCTGTTTTTT
cdr3_aa: CASNSYTGELFF

d_call: NA
j_call: TRBJ2-1
v_call: TRBV12-3/TRBV12-4
clone_size: NA
cdr3_nt: TGTGCCAGCAGTTTAGTGATAGGGAGTGAGCAGTTCTTC
cdr3_aa: CASSLVIGSEQFF

d_call: NA
j_call: TRBJ2-6
v_call: TRBV7-3
clone_size: NA
cdr3_nt: TGTGCCAGCAGTCCCGGGACACCTGGGGCCAACGTCCTGACTTTC
cdr3_aa: CASSPGTPGANVLTF